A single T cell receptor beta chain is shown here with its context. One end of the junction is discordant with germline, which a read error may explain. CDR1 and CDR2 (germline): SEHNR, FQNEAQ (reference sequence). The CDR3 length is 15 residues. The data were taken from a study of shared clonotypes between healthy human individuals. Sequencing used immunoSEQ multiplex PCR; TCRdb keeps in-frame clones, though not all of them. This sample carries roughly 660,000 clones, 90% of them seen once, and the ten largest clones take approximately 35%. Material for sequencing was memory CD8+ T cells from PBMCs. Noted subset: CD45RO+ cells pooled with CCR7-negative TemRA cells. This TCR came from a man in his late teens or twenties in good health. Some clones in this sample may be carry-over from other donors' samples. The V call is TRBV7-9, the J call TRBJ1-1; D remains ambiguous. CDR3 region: CASSFGEGLKTEAFF. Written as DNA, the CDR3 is TGTGCCAGCAGCTTTGGGGAAGGGTTGAAAACTGAAGCTTTCTTT. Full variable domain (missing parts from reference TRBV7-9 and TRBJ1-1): DTGVSQNPRHKITKRGQNVTFRCDPISEHNRLYWYRQTLGQGPEFLTYFQNEAQLEKSRLLSDRFSAERPKGSFSTLEIQRTEQGDSAMYLCASSFGEGLKTEAFFGQGTRLTVV.